This is a list of T cell receptor beta chains from one sample in a study of graft-versus-host responses after intestinal transplantation. Only in-frame clones appear in the TCRdb table, and some are missing; sequencing was by immunoSEQ multiplex PCR. The sample lists 30,000 to 40,000 clones, about 93% occurring once. Antigens for these TCRs are unknown. The starting material was unstimulated CD8+ T cells sorted from spleen or lymph node cells, obtained before transplant. These TCRs come from a human donor who was the organ donor for an intestinal transplant. Each CDR3 is given with its conserved first and last residue. The D gene is left open where the match is weak. The listing skips clone size in some rows; elsewhere it reads once, few, many or a size class.

V	size	D	J	CDR3	DNA
TRBV4-1	NA	NA	TRBJ2-7	CASSQDLATSYEQYF	TGCGCCAGCAGCCAAGATCTGGCGACCTCCTACGAGCAGTACTTC
TRBV16	NA	NA	TRBJ1-5	CASSQGWGGGNQPQHF	TGTGCCAGCAGCCAAGGTTGGGGGGGAGGCAATCAGCCCCAGCATTTT
TRBV7-6	NA	NA	TRBJ2-2	CASCPLWGANTGELFF	TGTGCCAGTTGTCCGCTTTGGGGCGCGAACACCGGGGAGCTGTTTTTT
TRBV2	NA	NA	TRBJ2-7	CASSEPPYREQYF	TGTGCCAGCAGTGAACCCCCTTACAGGGAGCAGTACTTC
TRBV10-3	NA	NA	TRBJ2-3	CAISVGGILEDTQYF	TGTGCCATCAGTGTAGGGGGGATATTGGAAGATACGCAGTATTTT
TRBV7-6	NA	TRBD2	TRBJ2-2	CASSLGLAGGAGELFF	TGTGCCAGCAGCTTAGGTCTAGCGGGAGGTGCCGGGGAGCTGTTTTTT
TRBV9	once	NA	TRBJ2-7	CASSRHRALSFYEQYF	TGTGCCAGCAGCCGTCACAGGGCGCTCTCCTTCTACGAGCAGTACTTC
TRBV5-8	NA	NA	TRBJ2-7	CASSTDPGPSYEQYF	TGTGCCAGCAGCACGGACCCGGGGCCGTCTTACGAGCAGTACTTC
TRBV4-3	NA	TRBD1	TRBJ2-1	CASSYRRQGGNNEQFF	TGCGCCAGCAGCTATCGACGACAGGGTGGGAACAATGAGCAGTTCTTC
TRBV7-6	NA	TRBD2	TRBJ2-3	CASSLGTSGPTDTQYF	TGTGCCAGCAGCTTAGGGACTAGCGGGCCCACAGATACGCAGTATTTT
TRBV9	few	NA	TRBJ2-5	CASGGLVPGEETQYF	TGTGCCAGTGGGGGACTCGTACCGGGGGAGGAGACCCAGTACTTC
TRBV4-1	NA	TRBD2	TRBJ2-7	CASSLGTSGGYSSYEQYF	TGCGCCAGCAGCCTTGGGACTAGCGGGGGGTATAGCTCCTACGAGCAGTACTTC
TRBV28	NA	TRBD2	TRBJ2-3	CASSLINLAGGPDTQYF	TGTGCCAGCAGTTTAATAAATCTAGCGGGAGGGCCAGATACGCAGTATTTT
TRBV7-6	NA	NA	TRBJ2-1	CASSPRDRYNEQFF	TGTGCCAGCAGCCCCCGGGACCGGTACAATGAGCAGTTCTTC
TRBV2	NA	NA	TRBJ2-7	CASRETGSSSYEQYF	TGTGCCAGCAGGGAAACAGGTTCTAGCTCCTACGAGCAGTACTTC
TRBV10-3	NA	NA	TRBJ2-1	CAISESNSQYNEQFF	TGTGCCATCAGTGAGTCGAATAGCCAATACAATGAGCAGTTCTTC
TRBV2	NA	NA	TRBJ2-7	CASSLTSGVLTYEQYF	TGTGCCAGCAGCCTTACTTCGGGAGTACTAACCTACGAGCAGTACTTC
TRBV19	few	NA	TRBJ2-3	CASSILSGSTDTQYF	TGTGCCAGTAGTATTCTAAGCGGGAGCACAGATACGCAGTATTTT
TRBV7-2	NA	NA	TRBJ2-5	CASSLYQETQYF	TGTGCCAGCAGCTTGTACCAAGAGACCCAGTACTTC
TRBV11-2	NA	NA	TRBJ2-2	CASSLGPDTGELFF	TGTGCCAGCAGCTTAGGTCCGGACACCGGGGAGCTGTTTTTT
TRBV13	medium-sized	NA	TRBJ2-6	CASSLEGTFSGANVLTF	TGTGCCAGCAGCTTAGAAGGGACTTTTTCTGGGGCCAACGTCCTGACTTTC
TRBV27	NA	NA	TRBJ1-1	CASSLFRDNTEAFF	TGTGCCAGCAGTTTATTCAGGGATAACACTGAAGCTTTCTTT
TRBV6-5	NA	TRBD1	TRBJ1-5	CASSYDGTGRQPQHF	TGTGCCAGCAGTTACGATGGGACAGGGAGGCAGCCCCAGCATTTT
TRBV28	NA	NA	TRBJ2-7	CASSYAGAPLYEQYF	TGTGCCAGCAGTTACGCAGGGGCTCCCCTCTACGAGCAGTACTTC
TRBV11-2	NA	NA	TRBJ2-7	CASSSTGTSSYEQYF	TGTGCCAGCAGCTCCACCGGGACGAGCAGCTACGAGCAGTACTTC
TRBV9	NA	NA	TRBJ2-1	CASSVGGNNEQFF	TGTGCCAGCAGCGTTGGTGGCAACAATGAGCAGTTCTTC